These T cell receptor beta chains were read from a single sample in a study of PD-L1 blockade in urothelial cancer. TCRdb's copy holds only in-frame clones and misses some; the assay was immunoSEQ multiplex PCR. This table has tens of thousands of clones, roughly four fifths appearing once. The material was PBMCs, obtained around atezolizumab (anti-PD-L1) treatment. The receptors were sampled from a man aged 70 or older with urothelial cancer. Each CDR3 is given with its conserved first and last residue.

TRBV6-5	TRBJ1-2	CASALQGFHGYTF
TRBV23-1	TRBJ2-5	CASTREERETQYF
TRBV4-3	TRBJ2-1	CASSQGGRYEQFF
TRBV6-1	TRBJ1-2	CASSETEGGYTF
TRBV20-1	TRBJ2-1	CSPYLSNEQFF
TRBV5-4	TRBJ2-1	CASSFGGQGGNEQFF
TRBV7-9	TRBJ2-5	CASSLVGTGGTETQYF
TRBV6-1	TRBJ1-2	CASSGIGQNYGYTF
TRBV18	TRBJ2-7	CASSPKAEGGQYF
TRBV4-3	TRBJ2-7	CASSEGTSGINEQYF